These 29 T cell receptor beta chains originate from one sample sequenced in a study of shared clonotypes between healthy human individuals. The table came from immunoSEQ multiplex PCR; TCRdb's copy has only in-frame clones and leaves some out. The profile covers around 700,000 clones, with approximately 75% appearing a single time and 1.8% taken by the ten largest. The sample comprised memory CD4+ T cells sorted from blood. Subset indicated: CD45RA-negative fraction. The source of these receptors is a woman aged 25 to 45 in good health.

V gene TRBV28 combines with J gene TRBJ2-7, with 7 bases that match TRBD2. The CDR3 runs 13 residues. Germline V lookup: CDR1 MDHEN, CDR2 SYDVKM. The junction had 9 bases not matched to a gene; V was cut back by 10 bases and J by 3 bases. The CDR3 DNA sequence: TGTGCCACCAAGGGCGGCGGGAGCTACGAGCAGTACTTC. Translation gives CATKGGGSYEQYF.

This clone was counted only a few times. Other DNA sequences in this sample translate to the same CDR3. The chain couples TRBV27 to TRBJ2-1; D not certain. This CDR3 has 15 amino acids. V was shortened by 2 bases and J by 4 bases, with 12 bases between the two germline ends. Germline V gives CDR1 MNHEY, CDR2 SMNVEV (reference sequence). This chain's CDR3 is CASSLGQALYNEQFF. In DNA, the CDR3 is TGTGCCAGCAGTTTAGGGCAGGCCCTTTACAATGAGCAGTTCTTC.

The chain recombines TRBV6-1 with TRBJ1-1; D is perhaps TRBD1 (6 bases). The CDR3 has 13 residues. V lost 10 bases and J lost 3, with 15 bases in between. The germline V gene encodes CDR1 MNHNS and CDR2 SASEGT. The CDR3 protein is CATQTEGDTEAFF. The CDR3 nucleotides are TGTGCCACCCAGACAGAGGGGGACACTGAAGCTTTCTTT.

The chain combines TRBV19 with TRBJ2-2, with 7 bases lining up with TRBD1. The CDR3 is made up of 16 amino acids. The V and J ends lost 9 bases and 5 bases, in that order; junction bases with no gene match: 15. The germline V gene has CDR1 LNHDA and CDR2 SQIVND (reference sequence). CDR3 nucleotide sequence: TGTGCCAGCAGAGACAGGGCGGTAACCAATACCGGGGAGCTGTTTTTT. Amino acids: CASRDRAVTNTGELFF.

The V gene is TRBV28, the J gene TRBJ2-7, with TRBD1 matching over 10 bases. V gave up 5 bases and J gave up 3 bases; unmatched junction bases: 7. CDR1 and CDR2 from the germline V gene are MDHEN and SYDVKM. The CDR3 extends over 15 amino acids. The CDR3 is CASSPAGTGVYEQYF. CDR3 bases: TGTGCCAGCAGTCCCGCCGGGACAGGGGTCTACGAGCAGTACTTC.

The gene calls are TRBV7-9 and TRBJ2-2; the match to TRBD1 covers 7 bases. CDR1 is SEHNR, CDR2 FQNEAQ, per germline (reference sequence). J lost 6 bases, V lost 6 bases, and 13 bases had no gene match. This CDR3 contains 16 residues. The CDR3, as DNA: TGTGCCAGCAGGCCAGGCACAGGGGTCTTGGCCGGGGAGCTGTTTTTT. It translates to CASRPGTGVLAGELFF.

This chain connects TRBV7-8 to TRBJ2-5, with 8 bases lining up with TRBD2. V dropped 2 bases and J dropped 5; count of bases not matched to a gene: 7. CDR3 length equals 15 residues. Germline loops: CDR1 SGHVS, CDR2 FQNEAQ. In nucleotides, the CDR3 is TGTGCCAGCAGCTTATTAGCGGGATTGGAGGAGACCCAGTACTTC. It is translated as CASSLLAGLEETQYF.

CDR3: CASSPGLAGGQETQYF. The CDR3 coding sequence is TGTGCCAGCAGCCCCGGACTAGCGGGAGGTCAGGAGACCCAGTACTTC. The chain is built from TRBV28 and TRBJ2-5; TRBD2 matches at 14 bases. CDR1 MDHEN and CDR2 SYDVKM come from the germline V gene. Trimming cost V 6 bases and J 5 bases; bases outside gene matches: 8. CDR3 length: 16 residues.

The chain joins TRBV19 to TRBJ1-1, with D unclear. Germline V gives CDR1 LNHDA, CDR2 SQIVND (reference sequence). The V gene lost 5 bases and the J gene lost 0 bases, with 4 bases spanning the gap. CDR3 size: 12 residues. The CDR3 nucleotides are TGTGCCAGTAGTGAGGTGAACACTGAAGCTTTCTTT. The encoded protein is CASSEVNTEAFF.

The chain recombines TRBV5-6 with TRBJ2-3; D might be TRBD2 (6 bases). Germline V gene sequence: CDR1 SGHDT, CDR2 YYEEEE. The V and J ends lost 2 bases and 4 bases respectively, with 20 bases between them. This CDR3 contains 17 residues. CDR3 loop: CASSLSPSDPSADTQYF. CDR3 in DNA: TGTGCCAGCAGCTTAAGTCCTAGCGATCCGTCCGCAGATACGCAGTATTTT.

There are a few counts of this clone. The chain has TRBV28 and TRBJ2-3, with TRBD2 matching 7 bases. J gave up 5 bases and V 1 base, and 9 bases lay outside the gene matches. The CDR3 has 16 amino acids. Germline V lookup: CDR1 MDHEN, CDR2 SYDVKM. In DNA, the CDR3 is TGTGCCAGCAGTTTATCTGCAGCGGGCGGGGGAGATACGCAGTATTTT. Protein: CASSLSAAGGGDTQYF. Using reference TRBV28 and TRBJ2-3 for the parts outside the CDR3, the full variable domain is DVKVTQSSRYLVKRTGEKVFLECVQDMDHENMFWYRQDPGLGLRLIYFSYDVKMKEKGDIPEGYSVSREKKERFSLILESASTNQTSMYLCASSLSAAGGGDTQYFGPGTRLTVL.

The rearrangement uses TRBV7-2 and TRBJ2-7, with D unresolved. The CDR3 extends over 14 amino acids. Trimming cost V 1 base and J 4 bases, with 11 bases left between them. Looked up from germline, CDR1 is SGHTA and CDR2 is FQGNSA. The CDR3 here is CASSLDLVTYEQYF. The CDR3 coding sequence is TGTGCCAGCAGCTTAGATCTCGTAACGTACGAGCAGTACTTC.

This clone was detected only once. The chain employs TRBV7-9 and TRBJ1-1; D might be TRBD1 (6 bases). The germline V and J ends were trimmed by 5 bases and 0 bases, with 16 bases remaining between them. Germline CDR1 reads SEHNR; CDR2 reads FQNEAQ (reference sequence). This CDR3 is 16 amino acids long. The CDR3 DNA reads TGTGCCAGCAGCCCTCCTCGGGGACACCTGAACACTGAAGCTTTCTTT. Translated, it gives CASSPPRGHLNTEAFF.

The V and J genes are TRBV28 and TRBJ1-3; TRBD1 agrees at 8 bases. The CDR3 is 18 residues long. After removal of 5 bases from V and 1 base from J, the junction contained 13 bases not matched to a gene. CDR1 and CDR2 (germline): MDHEN, SYDVKM. CDR3 protein: CASSPQGVRGRSGNTIYF. In DNA, the CDR3 is TGTGCCAGCAGTCCCCAGGGTGTCAGGGGGCGATCTGGAAACACCATATATTTT.

The chain couples TRBV20-1 to TRBJ2-1; D is undetermined. Germline V gene data show CDR1 as DFQATT and CDR2 as SNEGSKA (reference sequence). This CDR3 is 11 amino acids long. The V end lost 3 bases, the J end lost 4 bases, and 4 bases lay between the germline ends. CDR3 bases: TGCAGTGCTAGCAAGTACAATGAGCAGTTCTTC. This translates into CSASKYNEQFF.

The chain couples TRBV5-6 to TRBJ1-3; D unresolved. CDR1 and CDR2 from the germline V gene are SGHDT and YYEEEE. With 1 base removed from V and 0 bases from J, the gap between germline ends came to 8 bases. This CDR3 contains 15 residues. The CDR3 reads CASSLLGNSGNTIYF. In nucleotides, the CDR3 is TGTGCCAGCAGCTTGTTAGGAAACTCTGGAAACACCATATATTTT.

The chain combines TRBV7-9 with TRBJ2-7; 10 bases are shared with TRBD2. This CDR3 contains 19 residues. CDR1 and CDR2 from the germline V gene are SEHNR and FQNEAQ (reference sequence). V shed 0 bases and J 5 bases; nucleotides not matched to a gene: 16. CDR3 in DNA: TGTGCCAGCAGCTTAGCCTTGAGGAGCGGGAGGGCCTCCCCCGACGAGCAGTACTTC. Translated, it gives CASSLALRSGRASPDEQYF.

The gene calls are TRBV19 and TRBJ2-7; no clear D gene. Germline values: CDR1 LNHDA, CDR2 SQIVND (reference sequence). V was shortened by 3 bases and J by 3 bases, with 6 bases between the two germline ends. The CDR3 totals 12 residues. CDR3 DNA sequence: TGTGCCAGTAGTATTAACGGCTACGAGCAGTACTTC. This sequence encodes CASSINGYEQYF.

The chain joins TRBV5-6 to TRBJ2-3; 15 bases map to TRBD2. J was trimmed by 10 bases and V by 4 bases; bases with no gene match: 7. Germline V gene lookup returns CDR1 SGHDT and CDR2 YYEEEE. The CDR3 spans 15 residues. CDR3 amino acids: CASSRPGLAGGAQYF. For the CDR3, the DNA is TGTGCCAGCAGCCGTCCGGGACTAGCGGGAGGAGCGCAGTATTTT.

This clone occurred a few times. The chain carries TRBV19 and TRBJ2-1, with 14 bases fitting TRBD2. Germline values: CDR1 LNHDA, CDR2 SQIVND (reference sequence). CDR3 length: 16 residues. After removal of 4 bases from V and 6 bases from J, the junction contained 5 bases not matched to a gene. In DNA, the CDR3 is TGTGCCAGTAGTAAGGGACTAGCGGGAGCTATCAATGAGCAGTTCTTC. It translates to CASSKGLAGAINEQFF.

The sample holds one count of this clone. Germline and junction disagree at one end, which may indicate a read error. The same CDR3 is also encoded by other DNA sequences in this sample. This sequence joins TRBV7-9 and TRBJ2-1, with D perhaps TRBD1 (6 bases). The CDR3 runs 15 residues. Germline CDR1 reads SEHNR; CDR2 reads FQNEAQ (reference sequence). The CDR3 is CASSLGRGLYGEQFF. As DNA, the CDR3 is TGTGCCAGTAGCTTAGGCAGGGGCCTGTATGGTGAGCAGTTCTTC.

The chain joins TRBV7-4 to TRBJ1-2; D call uncertain. V was trimmed by 5 bases and J by 6 bases, leaving 16 bases between them. This CDR3 is built from 14 residues. CDR1 SGHVT and CDR2 SQSDAQ come from the germline V gene. CDR3 sequence: CASSANRTLDGYTF. The CDR3 DNA sequence: TGTGCCAGCAGCGCAAATAGGACTTTGGATGGCTACACCTTC.

This clone has more than one count but fewer than ten. The chain combines TRBV28 with TRBJ1-1, with TRBD1 matching 9 bases. Trimming removed 7 bases from V and 6 bases from J; junction bases left unmatched: 3. The germline CDR1 and CDR2 sequences are MDHEN and SYDVKM. The CDR3 consists of 12 residues. In DNA, the CDR3 is TGTGCCAGCAACAGGGACAGGGCTGAAGCTTTCTTT. Translating gives CASNRDRAEAFF.

The chain links TRBV28 to TRBJ2-5; 8 nucleotides agree with TRBD1. Trimming at V came to 5 bases and at J to 5 bases, leaving 10 bases not matched to a gene. This CDR3 contains 15 residues. The germline V gene has CDR1 MDHEN and CDR2 SYDVKM. CDR3 in amino acids: CASSPGQGQEETQYF. CDR3 bases: TGTGCCAGCAGTCCCGGACAGGGCCAGGAGGAGACCCAGTACTTC.

The chain recombines TRBV10-1 with TRBJ2-3; D not resolved. This CDR3 is built from 15 residues. Trimming took off 3 bases at V and 3 bases at J, with 13 bases between the two ends. CDR1 and CDR2 from the germline V gene are WNHNN and SYGVQD (reference sequence). The CDR3 DNA reads as TGCGCCAGCAGTGATGGCGGCGACCTAACAGATACGCAGTATTTT. Protein sequence: CASSDGGDLTDTQYF.

The V and J genes are TRBV5-4 and TRBJ2-1; 10 nucleotides match TRBD2. The CDR3 runs 16 residues. Trimming removed 2 bases from V and 5 bases from J; junction bases left unmatched: 7. In germline, CDR1 is SGHNT, CDR2 YYREEE (reference sequence). DNA for the CDR3: TGTGCCAGCAGCTTTAGGTCCCTAGCGGGGGACAATGAGCAGTTCTTC. Translated, it gives CASSFRSLAGDNEQFF.

The rearrangement uses TRBV5-1 and TRBJ2-3; 9 bases fit TRBD1. Per the germline V gene, CDR1 is SGHRS and CDR2 is YFSETQ. V lost 3 bases to trimming and J lost 2 bases; unmatched junction nucleotides: 4. The CDR3 contains 15 residues. The CDR3, as DNA: TGCGCCAGCAGCTCGGACAGGGGACTCACAGATACGCAGTATTTT. As protein: CASSSDRGLTDTQYF.

This clone was seen at least ten times. The chain recombines TRBV28 with TRBJ2-5; 9 nucleotides align to TRBD2. The CDR3 length is 17 residues. The V segment lost 6 bases and the J segment 9 bases; nucleotides outside the gene matches: 20. Germline V gene lookup returns CDR1 MDHEN and CDR2 SYDVKM. In DNA form, the CDR3 reads TGTGCCAGCAGCCCTACCCGTAAAGCGGGAGGCCCGGTTCCCCAGTACTTC. Residues: CASSPTRKAGGPVPQYF.

This clone has ten or more counts. The J gene is TRBJ1-5, the V gene TRBV5-1; TRBD1 agrees at 7 bases. Germline-derived CDR1 and CDR2 are SGHRS and YFSETQ. V dropped 5 bases and J dropped 5; count of bases not matched to a gene: 10. The CDR3 extends over 15 amino acids. CDR3 protein: CASSWTGFKDQPQHF. The CDR3 DNA is TGCGCCAGCAGTTGGACAGGCTTTAAGGATCAGCCCCAGCATTTT. Full variable domain (outside the CDR3, taken from reference TRBV5-1 and TRBJ1-5): KAGVTQTPRYLIKTRGQQVTLSCSPISGHRSVSWYQQTPGQGLQFLFEYFSETQRNKGNFPGRFSGRQFSNSRSEMNVSTLELGDSALYLCASSWTGFKDQPQHFGDGTRLSIL.